Following are 32 T cell receptor beta chains from one sample sequenced in a study of CD8+ T cells in alopecia areata. After isolation, RNA underwent reverse transcription to generate cDNA as the sequencing template. Data came from immunoSEQ multiplex PCR; TCRdb stores just in-frame clones and leaves some out. The table shows approximately 180,000 clones, with 50% to 70% occurring only once. Sample: CD4+ T cells sorted from blood, taken at week 0. These receptors were obtained from a human donor with alopecia areata.

The rearrangement uses TRBV7-9 and TRBJ1-1; a weak D match, TRBD1 (5 bases). The CDR3 consists of 12 residues. Trimming took off 2 bases at V and 11 bases at J, with 12 bases between the two ends. Germline CDR1 reads SEHNR; CDR2 reads FQNEAQ (reference sequence). CDR3 DNA sequence: TGTGCCAGCAGCTTAATTGAGGGGTCTGCTTTCTTT. Translation gives CASSLIEGSAFF.

CDR3 bases: TGTGCCAGCTCGACTCCGGACAGGAGCGTGGGGTTCTTC. This gives the protein CASSTPDRSVGFF. V usage is TRBV19 and J usage is TRBJ2-1, with TRBD1 matching over 7 bases. The germline CDR1 and CDR2 sequences are LNHDA and SQIVND (reference sequence). Germline trimming cut 9 bases from V and 15 bases from J; bases unmatched to any gene: 17. The CDR3 length is 13 residues.

This sequence joins TRBV5-1 and TRBJ1-1; D gene ambiguous. Germline V gene data show CDR1 as SGHRS and CDR2 as YFSETQ. V lost 4 bases, J lost 0 bases, and 7 bases lay in between. This CDR3 spans 13 amino acids. CDR3 coding DNA: TGCGCCAGCAGCGCTGGCGTGAACACTGAAGCTTTCTTT. This translates into CASSAGVNTEAFF.

The chain is built from TRBV15 and TRBJ2-5; D remains unclear. V shed 1 base and J shed 5 bases, with 14 bases lying between them. This CDR3 comprises 15 residues. Germline assignment: CDR1 LNHNV and CDR2 YYDKDF (reference sequence). This CDR3 is CATSRARSPEETQYF. In nucleotides, the CDR3 is TGTGCCACCAGCAGAGCCCGGAGCCCCGAGGAGACCCAGTACTTC.

This clone showed up just once. The chain combines TRBV29-1 with TRBJ1-2; TRBD1 matches at 7 bases. The CDR3 length is 12 residues. Germline lookup yields CDR1 SQVTM and CDR2 ANQGSEA. The V and J ends lost 5 bases and 6 bases, in that order; junction bases with no gene match: 6. In nucleotides, the CDR3 is TGCAGCGTTTCACAGGGGTTTGATGGCTACACCTTC. Translating it yields CSVSQGFDGYTF.

The chain has TRBV7-3 and TRBJ1-2; 8 positions match TRBD1. The CDR3 is 13 residues long. Germline CDR1 SGHTA, CDR2 FQGTGA. J was trimmed by 4 bases and V by 5 bases; bases with no gene match: 3. This CDR3 is CASSPGQAYGYTF. The DNA of the CDR3 is TGTGCCAGCAGCCCGGGACAGGCCTATGGCTACACCTTC.

In DNA form, the CDR3 reads TGCAGCGTTGCCCGACTAGCTTATACTAGCACAGATACGCAGTATTTT. This translates into CSVARLAYTSTDTQYF. J is TRBJ2-3 and V is TRBV29-1, with 7 bases fitting TRBD2. The CDR3 is made up of 16 amino acids. With V trimmed by 4 bases and J by 0 bases, 10 bases remained unmatched. Germline CDR1 reads SQVTM; CDR2 reads ANQGSEA.

The chain has TRBV5-1 and TRBJ2-3, with 7 nucleotides matching TRBD1. Germline loops: CDR1 SGHRS, CDR2 YFSETQ. J was trimmed by 6 bases and V by 4 bases; bases with no gene match: 8. The CDR3 has 14 residues. As DNA, the CDR3 is TGCGCCAGCAGCCGCATACAGGGGCGCGATACGCAGTATTTT. Its translation is CASSRIQGRDTQYF. The full variable domain, completed using reference TRBV5-1 and TRBJ2-3, is KAGVTQTPRYLIKTRGQQVTLSCSPISGHRSVSWYQQTPGQGLQFLFEYFSETQRNKGNFPGRFSGRQFSNSRSEMNVSTLELGDSALYLCASSRIQGRDTQYFGPGTRLTVL.

The rearrangement links TRBV29-1 to TRBJ1-5; 10 bases fit TRBD1. The germline gives CDR1 SQVTM, CDR2 ANQGSEA. The V segment lost 4 bases and the J segment 7 bases; nucleotides outside the gene matches: 10. The CDR3 covers 15 residues. The CDR3 sequence: CSVAAGTGESQPQHF. DNA for the CDR3: TGCAGCGTTGCGGCCGGGACAGGGGAGTCGCAGCCCCAGCATTTT.

This clone was detected a few times. The chain couples TRBV29-1 to TRBJ2-7; 8 positions agree with TRBD2. Germline V lookup: CDR1 SQVTM, CDR2 ANQGSEA. The CDR3 spans 15 residues. With 5 bases clipped from V and 2 bases from J, the junction kept 11 bases outside the gene matches. Here the CDR3 DNA reads TGCAGCGTTCTCCGGAGCGGGGGAGGGACCTACGAGCAGTACTTC. Residues: CSVLRSGGGTYEQYF.

This clone has just a few counts. J is TRBJ1-2 and V is TRBV19; TRBD1 is a possible D gene (6 bases). Trimming pared 4 bases from V and 8 bases from J, leaving 14 bases between. This CDR3 comprises 13 residues. Germline CDR1 and CDR2: LNHDA and SQIVND (reference sequence). The CDR3: CASSKQGWNGYTF. The CDR3 DNA follows: TGTGCCAGTAGTAAACAGGGATGGAACGGCTACACCTTC.

This clone has just a few counts. The chain is built from TRBV29-1 and TRBJ1-5; D is unclear. Germline V gene lookup returns CDR1 SQVTM and CDR2 ANQGSEA. There are 14 residues in the CDR3. V lost 4 bases and J 3 bases, leaving 13 bases between the germline ends. The CDR3 here is CSVGIGQTNQPQHF. The CDR3 coding sequence is TGCAGCGTTGGTATCGGGCAGACCAATCAGCCCCAGCATTTT.

This chain connects TRBV18 to TRBJ1-1; TRBD1 matches 8 bases. CDR1 and CDR2 (germline): KGHSH, LQKENI. The ends lost 3 bases at V and 6 bases at J; junction bases unmatched: 3. The CDR3 runs 13 residues. As DNA, the CDR3 is TGTGCCAGCTCACCGGACAGGGTGGCTGAAGCTTTCTTT. Amino acids: CASSPDRVAEAFF.

This clone came up a few times. This sequence joins TRBV7-9 and TRBJ1-1, with 7 bases fitting TRBD1. The V and J ends lost 3 bases and 10 bases, in that order; junction bases with no gene match: 14. The CDR3 is 15 residues long. CDR1 SEHNR and CDR2 FQNEAQ come from the germline V gene (reference sequence). CDR3 residues: CASSFRGGGGRGAFF. CDR3 nucleotides: TGTGCCAGCAGCTTTAGAGGAGGAGGGGGCAGAGGAGCTTTCTTT.

The chain has TRBV27 and TRBJ1-2; a possible D gene is TRBD1 (6 bases). Between the trimmed V and J ends, which lost 5 bases and 4 bases, there was a span of 14 bases. Germline lookup yields CDR1 MNHEY and CDR2 SMNVEV (reference sequence). CDR3 length: 14 amino acids. The CDR3 region is CASSPRDIAYGYTF. The CDR3, as DNA: TGTGCCAGCAGTCCCCGGGACATAGCCTATGGCTACACCTTC.

This sequence joins TRBV5-1 and TRBJ1-1, with a tentative D call TRBD1 (5 bases). Trimming removed 3 bases at V and 7 bases at J, with 10 bases between. This CDR3 is 12 amino acids long. Germline assignment: CDR1 SGHRS and CDR2 YFSETQ. CDR3 nucleotides: TGCGCCAGCAGCTGGGACGGCATTGAAGCTTTCTTT. Translated: CASSWDGIEAFF.

This chain links TRBV11-1 with TRBJ1-2, with unresolved D. The CDR3 contains 14 residues. V was clipped by 0 bases and J by 4 bases, with 9 bases between them. Looked up from germline, CDR1 is SGHAT and CDR2 is FQDESV (reference sequence). CDR3 protein: CASSLAGEVYGYTF. CDR3 sequence (DNA): TGTGCCAGCAGCTTAGCTGGGGAGGTCTATGGCTACACCTTC.

The chain couples TRBV14 to TRBJ1-1; D call uncertain. The CDR3 is 13 residues long. Germline CDR1 SGHDN, CDR2 FVKESK. Between the trimmed V and J ends, which lost 4 bases and 1 base, there was a span of 7 bases. CDR3 DNA: TGTGCCAGCAGCCGTTACAGGAACACTGAAGCTTTCTTT. Translating gives CASSRYRNTEAFF.

The chain has TRBV5-6 and TRBJ2-7, with D possibly being TRBD1 or TRBD2 (6 bases each). Trimming took off 2 bases at V and 3 bases at J, with 15 bases between the two ends. CDR3 length: 15 amino acids. The V gene's germline CDR1 is SGHDT and CDR2 YYEEEE. CDR3 sequence (DNA): TGTGCCAGCAGCTTATTCGGGGGCAGGGACTACGAGCAGTACTTC. It yields the protein CASSLFGGRDYEQYF.

This clone was seen just once. The chain recombines TRBV5-1 with TRBJ2-3; tentatively, D is TRBD1 (6 bases). Germline lookup yields CDR1 SGHRS and CDR2 YFSETQ. The CDR3 runs 13 residues. V gave up 7 bases and J gave up 1 base, with 10 bases separating them. The CDR3 bases are TGCGCCAGCGGGACACAAGGCACAGATACGCAGTATTTT. Its translation is CASGTQGTDTQYF. The whole variable domain, remainder taken from reference TRBV5-1 and TRBJ2-3, is KAGVTQTPRYLIKTRGQQVTLSCSPISGHRSVSWYQQTPGQGLQFLFEYFSETQRNKGNFPGRFSGRQFSNSRSEMNVSTLELGDSALYLCASGTQGTDTQYFGPGTRLTVL.

The V gene is TRBV7-2, the J gene TRBJ2-5; 10 bases map to TRBD2. This CDR3 is built from 16 residues. After removal of 1 base from V and 5 bases from J, the junction contained 7 bases not matched to a gene. The V gene's germline CDR1 is SGHTA and CDR2 FQGNSA. The CDR3 DNA reads as TGTGCCAGCAGCTTAGGACTAGCGGGTGGCCTGGAGACCCAGTACTTC. This sequence encodes CASSLGLAGGLETQYF.

The V and J genes are TRBV14 and TRBJ2-7; perhaps D is TRBD1 or TRBD2 (6 bases each). V was cut by 1 base and J by 3 bases, with 16 bases left in between. Germline V lookup: CDR1 SGHDN, CDR2 FVKESK. The CDR3 is 16 residues long. In DNA form, the CDR3 reads TGTGCCAGCAGCCAAGGTATCGGCAGGGGAGGCTACGAGCAGTACTTC. As protein: CASSQGIGRGGYEQYF.

This clone was found once. The chain carries TRBV30 and TRBJ2-5, with unresolved D. Gene TRBJ2-7 matches the end of the DNA better, so the J call may be wrong. Germline V gene sequence: CDR1 GTSNPN, CDR2 SVGIG (reference sequence). There are 12 residues in the CDR3. CDR3: CAWSVSPYEQYF. For the CDR3, the DNA is TGTGCCTGGAGTGTATCGCCCTACGAGCAGTACTTC.

This chain joins TRBV5-1 and TRBJ2-7; weak D call: TRBD2 (6 bases). V was pared by 5 bases and J by 7 bases, with 10 bases between. Germline V gene data show CDR1 as SGHRS and CDR2 as YFSETQ. CDR3 length equals 11 residues. CDR3 region: CASRAGGEQYF. The CDR3 DNA is TGCGCCAGCAGGGCCGGGGGAGAGCAGTACTTC.

The rearrangement links TRBV29-1 to TRBJ1-2, with D hard to call. Germline V gene lookup returns CDR1 SQVTM and CDR2 ANQGSEA. Trimming left V 4 bases short and J 4 bases short, with 19 bases between. The length of the CDR3 is 15 residues. CDR3 amino acids: CSVVTGLLLSYGYTF. The CDR3 DNA sequence: TGCAGCGTTGTGACCGGGTTACTGCTATCCTATGGCTACACCTTC.

The chain combines TRBV2 with TRBJ1-4, with a tentative D call TRBD1 (6 bases). The CDR3 sequence is 12 residues long. V was trimmed by 11 bases and J by 7 bases, leaving 14 bases between them. Germline V gene sequence: CDR1 SNHLY, CDR2 FYNNEI. The DNA of the CDR3 is TGTGCCGGCCAGGGGATTGGTGAAAAACTGTTTTTT. Protein product: CAGQGIGEKLFF.

The chain combines TRBV7-3 with TRBJ2-5; D is uncertain. Germline CDR1 and CDR2: SGHTA and FQGTGA. The ends were cut back, 2 bases at V and 2 bases at J, with 6 bases in the middle. The CDR3 has 13 residues. CDR3 DNA sequence: TGTGCCAGCAGCTTAGACGGACAAGAGACCCAGTACTTC. Translation gives CASSLDGQETQYF.

This clone was detected a few times. This sequence joins TRBV30 and TRBJ2-6; D not certain. Germline V lookup: CDR1 GTSNPN, CDR2 SVGIG (reference sequence). Trimming cost V 1 base and J 0 bases, with 4 bases left between them. The CDR3 is 14 amino acids. The CDR3 region has the DNA TGTGCCTGGAGTGCCAACTCTGGGGCCAACGTCCTGACTTTC. This gives the protein CAWSANSGANVLTF.

The chain combines TRBV6-1 with TRBJ1-1; tentatively, D is TRBD1 (5 bases). Germline V CDR1 and CDR2: MNHNS, SASEGT. Trimming took 5 bases from V and 2 from J, leaving 12 bases between them. The CDR3 runs to 14 residues. The CDR3 protein is CASSLGVDNTEAFF. For the CDR3, the DNA is TGTGCCAGCAGTTTGGGGGTTGATAACACTGAAGCTTTCTTT.

To note about this clone: At the DNA level, this CDR3 is encoded by other sequences in the same sample as well. The V and J genes are TRBV11-2 and TRBJ2-1; 9 nucleotides agree with TRBD1. The germline V gene has CDR1 SGHAT and CDR2 FQNNGV. Trimming removed 5 bases from V and 3 bases from J; junction bases left unmatched: 2. The CDR3 runs 14 residues. CDR3 amino acids: CASSPDRGYNEQFF. The CDR3 nucleotides read TGTGCCAGCAGCCCGGACAGGGGCTACAATGAGCAGTTCTTC.

V gene TRBV5-1 combines with J gene TRBJ2-7; the D call may be TRBD1 or TRBD2 (5 bases each). Germline CDR1 and CDR2: SGHRS and YFSETQ. The CDR3 is 14 amino acids. V was pared by 5 bases and J by 4 bases, with 16 bases between. CDR3 amino acids: CASRPGPPQYEQYF. CDR3 DNA sequence: TGCGCCAGCAGACCGGGACCCCCCCAGTACGAGCAGTACTTC.

The J gene is TRBJ1-5, the V gene TRBV19; a weak D match, TRBD1 (6 bases). This CDR3 comprises 15 residues. Germline V lookup: CDR1 LNHDA, CDR2 SQIVND (reference sequence). Trimming stripped 8 bases from V and 0 bases from J, with 14 bases between. Here the CDR3 reads CASCSGGASNQPQHF. Here the CDR3 DNA reads TGTGCCAGTTGTAGTGGGGGGGCTAGCAATCAGCCCCAGCATTTT.